The following is a T cell receptor beta chain sequence with its context. Germline CDR1 reads SNHLY; CDR2 reads FYNNEI. V gave up 5 bases and J gave up 6 bases; unmatched junction bases: 3. The CDR3 spans 13 residues. These data are taken from a study of blood T cell repertoires in COVID-19. How the authors handled the data: Using reference gene primer amplification, nucleated cell counts were estimated. Data came from immunoSEQ multiplex PCR; TCRdb stores just in-frame clones and leaves some out. The DNA gave D and trimming, while V, J and clone size come from that table. The sample has roughly 480,000 clones; 75% to 90% are singletons.

The TCR sequence derives from a man between 18 and 35 years old with COVID-19, enrolled during active disease. What was sequenced was peripheral blood. The chain has TRBV2 and TRBJ2-1; TRBD2 matches 8 bases. The CDR3 DNA follows: TGTGCCAGCAGTTTCGGACTAGCCAATGAGCAGTTCTTC. Amino acid sequence: CASSFGLANEQFF. Full variable domain (rest looked up from reference TRBV2 and TRBJ2-1): EPEVTQTPSHQVTQMGQEVILRCVPISNHLYFYWYRQILGQKVEFLVSFYNNEISEKSEIFDDQFSVERPDGSNFTLKIRSTKLEDSAMYFCASSFGLANEQFFGPGTRLTVL.